The source of this TCR beta chain is a study of spatial heterogeneity in lung cancer. Study-level information: Sequenced were any available follow-up PBMC samples, which had been obtained a median of about 22 months after resection. Raw sequencing reads included, on average, more than nine appearances of each unique TCR and UMI combination.

As to time point: blood at routine non-recurrence follow-up after resection. The input material, whole RNA from tumor, nontumor lung or frozen PBMC, was sequenced unsorted. On this clonotype itself: Its antigen remains unknown.

V lost 5 bases and J 0 bases, leaving 7 bases between the germline ends. Germline lookup yields CDR1 SEHNR and CDR2 FQNEAQ (reference sequence). This CDR3 has 14 residues. Whole-study results and caveats: Resection blood, more than follow-up blood, showed ubiquitous expanded tumor TCRs.

In TCRdb, the 5' RACE reads were re-called with MiXCR into one record per CDR3 protein. The sample contains 85,000 to 100,000 distinct CDR3 sequences, approximately 20% of which appear only once. The genes are TRBV7-9 and TRBJ2-2, with unresolved D. The sample was PBMCs, taken at follow-up. The TCR comes from a male donor with early-stage non-small cell lung cancer. The chain's CDR3 is CASSALANTGELFF. DNA for the CDR3: TGTGCCAGCAGCGCCCTGGCGAACACCGGGGAGCTGTTTTTT.